A selection of T cell receptor beta chains follows, all from one sample in a study of beta chain features in type 1 diabetes. Assay used: immunoSEQ multiplex PCR; TCRdb lists only in-frame clones, some missing. The sample includes approximately 140,000 clones, around 51% seen only once; the top ten take 0.42%. Sequenced material: Tregs from blood. These receptors all come from a man aged 18-30 years in good health. CDR3s include the opening cysteine and the closing phenylalanine or tryptophan. A D gene is named only where the DNA matches it firmly.

j_call v_call d_call cdr3_aa
TRBJ1-2 TRBV29-1 . CSVRFGAGGDYYGYTF
TRBJ2-5 TRBV7-2 . CASSLVVGAGTQYF
TRBJ1-2 TRBV23-1 . CASSLNYGYTF
TRBJ2-7 TRBV27 . CASSFRGTGYEQYF
TRBJ2-2 TRBV27 . CASSLSVGGLTGELFF
TRBJ2-3 TRBV30 TRBD2 CAWSVRLAGADTQYF
TRBJ2-7 TRBV28 . CASAGLYYYEQYF
TRBJ2-1 TRBV6-1 . CASSGQGGDEQFF
TRBJ1-1 TRBV5-8 . CASSFRGRETEAFF
TRBJ2-5 TRBV7-8 TRBD2 CASSLRLAEIQETQYF
TRBJ1-1 TRBV5-1 TRBD1 CASIPWTGDTEAFF
TRBJ2-7 TRBV7-2 TRBD1 CASSLGDRYYEQYF
TRBJ2-3 TRBV29-1 . CSALGREDTQYF
TRBJ2-2 TRBV9 TRBD2 CASSVETPSGLAGVGELFF
TRBJ2-7 TRBV6-1 . CASSERIRGGEQYF
TRBJ2-2 TRBV30 TRBD1 CAWNANRGRTGELFF
TRBJ1-2 TRBV7-9 . CASSFSTGGYTF
TRBJ2-1 TRBV7-3 TRBD2 CASSLTSGGGYNEQFF
. TRBV28 . CASSLSQVSYEQYF
TRBJ1-1 TRBV2 . CASRLQGNTEAFF
TRBJ2-2 TRBV5-1 TRBD2 CASRGGSAGELFF
TRBJ2-1 TRBV9 . CASSVHGSNNEQFF
TRBJ2-2 TRBV5-1 TRBD1 CASSLAATGGAPGELFF
TRBJ2-2 TRBV7-3 TRBD2 CASGTSGYTGELFF
TRBJ2-1 TRBV6-5 TRBD2 CASSYISGGTFNEQFF
TRBJ2-7 TRBV7-6 . CASSQRRGSYEQYF
TRBJ1-1 TRBV4-3 . CASSPRGRGAEAFF
TRBJ2-7 TRBV5-6 . CASSLAGGSSCEQYF
TRBJ2-5 TRBV7-8 . CASSSVLQETQYF
TRBJ2-7 TRBV5-1 . CASSPGRGGTYEQYF
TRBJ2-1 TRBV19 TRBD2 CASSIGTSGQDNEQFF
TRBJ2-1 TRBV5-1 . CASSLARGAYNEQFF
TRBJ1-2 TRBV7-9 TRBD1 CASSPTGSYYGYTF
TRBJ1-4 TRBV7-2 . CASSLVWWRGKEKLFF
TRBJ1-5 TRBV7-2 TRBD1 CASSSTGGYQPQHF
TRBJ1-6 TRBV5-4 TRBD1 CASSPDRGSSPLHF
TRBJ1-4 TRBV6-1 . CASVGQNNEKLFF
TRBJ1-5 TRBV6-5 . CASSYSRDSNQPQHF
TRBJ2-7 TRBV19 TRBD1 CASSPLRGKGEQYF
TRBJ1-4 TRBV27 TRBD1 CASRRTGFREKLFF
TRBJ2-7 TRBV5-1 TRBD1 CASRRLPGTEYEQYF
TRBJ2-7 TRBV2 . CASAGQVAYEQYF
TRBJ1-1 TRBV9 . CASSITANTEAFF
TRBJ1-6 TRBV6-1 . CASSAGHGNSPLHF
TRBJ2-7 TRBV5-6 TRBD2 CASSPDGGLAAYEQYF
TRBJ2-7 TRBV5-5 . CASSFRVGFYEQYF
TRBJ1-5 TRBV19 . CASSILTVGNQPQHF
TRBJ2-5 TRBV5-1 TRBD2 CASSFRTSGKETQYF
TRBJ2-6 TRBV28 . CASSSAGEFFSGANVLTF
TRBJ1-2 TRBV30 . CAWSLTEAPLDGYTF
TRBJ2-7 TRBV6-5 . CASSYSIGGRSYEQYF
TRBJ2-3 TRBV2 . CASSTMPSVDTQYF
TRBJ2-1 TRBV6-5 TRBD2 CASSYSSGRPFF
TRBJ2-3 TRBV27 TRBD2 CASSGLAGGREYF
TRBJ1-3 TRBV5-1 . CASTDGGAGNTIYF
TRBJ2-7 TRBV29-1 . CSVGQQTYEQYF
TRBJ2-2 TRBV18 . CASRRTGTGELFF